The sequence of this TCR beta chain was determined in a study of T-cell reconstitution after alpha-beta-depleted transplantation in children. There are 11 residues in the CDR3. The V end was cut by 6 bases, the J end by 6 bases, with 9 bases between. CDR1 and CDR2 (germline): MDHEN, SYDVKM. General observations from the study: Reportedly, roughly two months post-transplant, alpha-beta T cells arose from several hundred expanded graft clones. Diversity of TCRbeta at day 60 was high in some patients, arising from surviving recipient T cells and thymic progenitors.

The TCRbeta library incorporated unique molecular identifiers. TCRdb re-derived calls from the PCR reads in MiXCR, one entry per CDR3 protein. The data contain some 300,000 distinct CDR3 sequences, around a tenth of them singletons. This clonotype was counted at least ten times. Its antigen remains unknown. Source: PBMCs, taken before TCRalphabeta/CD19-depleted stem cell transplant. The chain couples TRBV28 to TRBJ2-7, with D unclear. The clonotype originates from a boy less than two years old with acute myeloid leukemia, due to receive a stem cell transplant. For the CDR3, the DNA is TGTGCCAGCAGGACTCCGCTCGAGCAGTACTTC. Translating it yields CASRTPLEQYF.